Presented here are 18 T cell receptor beta chains from one specimen sequenced in a study of T cells after yellow fever vaccination. MiXCR, applied by TCRdb to the 5' RACE reads, yields one record per CDR3 protein. The sample contains approximately 240,000 distinct CDR3 sequences, approximately 3.8% of which appear only once. The sample here was PBMCs, taken 15 days after the yellow fever booster vaccination. These receptors were obtained from a man aged 18 to 29 who received the YFV17D yellow fever vaccine.

In its sample, this clonotype was seen many times. Here the CDR3 DNA reads TGCGCCAGCAGCTTGGACGGGATCGGGGGCTACACCTTC. Translated, it gives CASSLDGIGGYTF. The V and J genes are TRBV5-1 and TRBJ1-2; D not certain. CDR1 SGHRS and CDR2 YFSETQ come from the germline V gene. With 0 bases removed from V and 8 bases from J, the gap between germline ends came to 11 bases. CDR3 size: 13 residues. The whole variable domain, filled in from reference TRBV5-1 and TRBJ1-2, reads KAGVTQTPRYLIKTRGQQVTLSCSPISGHRSVSWYQQTPGQGLQFLFEYFSETQRNKGNFPGRFSGRQFSNSRSEMNVSTLELGDSALYLCASSLDGIGGYTFGSGTRLTVV.

This clonotype was recorded many times. V gene TRBV19 combines with J gene TRBJ2-3; D not certain. The V end lost 3 bases, the J end lost 2 bases, and 9 bases lay between the germline ends. Germline V lookup: CDR1 LNHDA, CDR2 SQIVND (reference sequence). The CDR3 totals 14 residues. CDR3 nucleotide sequence: TGTGCCAGTAGTATTCCCGGTCTCACAGATACGCAGTATTTT. Amino acid sequence: CASSIPGLTDTQYF.

The table lists this clonotype with many counts. This chain uses TRBV5-1 with TRBJ1-5, with 8 positions matching TRBD1. The J segment lost 3 bases and the V segment lost 3 bases, leaving 5 bases of the junction unmatched. CDR3 length: 15 amino acids. Germline values: CDR1 SGHRS, CDR2 YFSETQ. The chain's CDR3 is CASSSTGDYNQPQHF. The CDR3 region has the DNA TGCGCCAGCAGCTCGACAGGGGACTACAATCAGCCCCAGCATTTT.

The table lists this clonotype with many counts. This chain joins TRBV27 and TRBJ2-4; D possibly corresponds to TRBD1 (6 bases). From germline, CDR1 is MNHEY and CDR2 SMNVEV (reference sequence). This CDR3 is built from 16 residues. V shed 2 bases and J shed 3 bases, with 14 bases lying between them. The DNA of the CDR3 is TGTGCCAGCAGTTTAACCACAGGGTTCGGCAAAAACATTCAGTACTTC. This codes for CASSLTTGFGKNIQYF.

In this sample, this clonotype turned up many times. The genes are TRBV18 and TRBJ1-6; 7 bases align to TRBD1. The V gene's germline CDR1 is KGHSH and CDR2 LQKENI. V dropped 3 bases and J dropped 6; count of bases not matched to a gene: 2. This CDR3 comprises 14 residues. The CDR3 nucleotides read TGTGCCAGCTCACCGCAGGGGGTTAATTCACCCCTCCACTTT. Amino acids: CASSPQGVNSPLHF.

This clonotype came up many times. This rearrangement joins TRBV5-5 to TRBJ1-5, with TRBD1 identical over 10 bases. CDR3 length: 14 residues. With V trimmed by 3 bases and J by 6 bases, 3 bases remained unmatched. Germline assignment: CDR1 SGHKS and CDR2 YYEKEE (reference sequence). The CDR3 DNA follows: TGTGCCAGCAGCTGGGGACAGGGGTTTCAGCCCCAGCATTTT. It yields the protein CASSWGQGFQPQHF.

In this sample, this clonotype turned up many times. V and J are TRBV13 and TRBJ1-6; D not certain. This CDR3 comprises 16 residues. The ends were cut back, 3 bases at V and 5 bases at J, with 14 bases in the middle. Germline V gene sequence: CDR1 PRHDT, CDR2 FYEKMQ (reference sequence). The CDR3 DNA sequence: TGTGCCAGCAGCTTCCGGAGGAGAACACATAATTCACCCCTCCACTTT. This translates into CASSFRRRTHNSPLHF.

This clonotype came up many times. A read error is likely, as this CDR3 ends without the conserved phenylalanine or tryptophan. The limits of the CDR3 on the DNA are not certain, so only TCRdb's listed CDR3 is given. The gene calls are TRBV7-9 and TRBJ1-4. The CDR3 is 12 amino acids long, termini counted. Germline values: CDR1 SEHNR, CDR2 FQNEAQ (reference sequence). CDR3 sequence: CASSFTGGVLVV.

In its sample, this clonotype was seen many times. The chain carries TRBV18 and TRBJ2-5; D call uncertain. In germline, CDR1 is KGHSH, CDR2 LQKENI. Trimming shortened V by 0 bases and J by 1 base, and 9 bases separated the two germline ends. CDR3 length equals 15 residues. CDR3 in amino acids: CASSPPFTAQETQYF. CDR3 in DNA: TGTGCCAGCTCACCACCGTTTACAGCCCAAGAGACCCAGTACTTC. The full variable domain, with the rest looked up from reference TRBV18 and TRBJ2-5, is NAGVMQNPRHLVRRRGQEARLRCSPMKGHSHVYWYRQLPEEGLKFMVYLQKENIIDESGMPKERFSAEFPKEGPSILRIQQVVRGDSAAYFCASSPPFTAQETQYFGPGTRLLVL.

This clonotype showed up many times. J is TRBJ2-3 and V is TRBV12-5; D perhaps matches TRBD2 (6 bases). CDR1 and CDR2 from the germline V gene are LGHNT and FRNRAP. V was shortened by 4 bases and J by 2 bases, with 13 bases between the two germline ends. The CDR3 spans 15 residues. CDR3 DNA: TGTGCTAGTGGTTCCCGTAGCGGTTACACAGATACGCAGTATTTT. Translating gives CASGSRSGYTDTQYF.

The chain carries TRBV6-2 or TRBV6-3 and TRBJ2-5; D ambiguous. The CDR3 consists of 12 residues. Germline V CDR1 and CDR2: MNHEY, SVGEGT. Trimming took 2 bases from V and 4 from J, leaving 5 bases between them. CDR3 nucleotide sequence: TGTGCCAGCAGTTACAAGGGAGAGACCCAGTACTTC. The encoded protein is CASSYKGETQYF.

This clonotype was counted ten times or more. J is TRBJ1-1 and V is TRBV12-3 or TRBV12-4; D perhaps matches TRBD1 (6 bases). V was clipped by 6 bases and J by 1 base, with 9 bases between them. The CDR3 is made up of 13 amino acids. CDR3 DNA sequence: TGTGCCAGCAGCCAGGGGACGAACACTGAAGCTTTCTTT. Encoded protein: CASSQGTNTEAFF.

This clonotype was seen many times. The chain links TRBV5-1 to TRBJ2-3; D is uncertain. CDR3 length: 14 amino acids. V gave up 6 bases and J gave up 1 base, with 12 bases separating them. CDR1 and CDR2 from the germline V gene are SGHRS and YFSETQ. The CDR3 loop reads CASTGGPRTDTQYF. CDR3 in DNA: TGCGCCAGCACCGGTGGACCCCGCACAGATACGCAGTATTTT.

This clonotype is termed medium-sized. The rearrangement links TRBV7-8 to TRBJ2-7; no definite D call. Germline loops: CDR1 SGHVS, CDR2 FQNEAQ. CDR3 size: 16 residues. The V and J ends lost 0 bases and 3 bases respectively, with 15 bases between them. The CDR3 bases are TGTGCCAGCAGCTTAGCGCTCGACCCCTCGGGCTACGAGCAGTACTTC. Its protein is CASSLALDPSGYEQYF.

This clonotype appeared many times. This chain uses TRBV20-1 with TRBJ2-1; D is possibly TRBD2 (6 bases). CDR1 is DFQATT and CDR2 is SNEGSKA in the germline V gene (reference sequence). The CDR3 sequence is 12 residues long. V lost 6 bases, J lost 6 bases, and 12 bases lay in between. The CDR3 nucleotides read TGCAGTGCCGGACCTAGCGCCAATGAGCAGTTCTTC. Its translation: CSAGPSANEQFF.

V gene TRBV20-1 combines with J gene TRBJ2-3; TRBD2 is a possible D gene (6 bases). The CDR3 is made up of 13 amino acids. Germline CDR1 is DFQATT and CDR2 is SNEGSKA (reference sequence). Trimming removed 1 base at V and 4 bases at J, with 9 bases between. The CDR3 DNA reads TGCAGTGCTAGAGGCAGACTAGCAGATACGCAGTATTTT. As protein: CSARGRLADTQYF.

The chain has TRBV9 and TRBJ1-2; D uncertain. CDR1 is SGDLS, CDR2 YYNGEE, per germline. The CDR3 is made up of 14 amino acids. Trimming pared 1 base from V and 10 bases from J, leaving 17 bases between. The CDR3 DNA follows: TGTGCCAGCAGCGTAAGGTCGGTTGCAAGTTTCTACACCTTC. Its translation is CASSVRSVASFYTF.

Regarding this clonotype: A much larger clone differs by one base, so this may be a read error. V is TRBV10-3 and J is TRBJ2-1; 9 bases agree with TRBD1. This CDR3 is built from 14 residues. With 6 bases clipped from V and 6 bases from J, the junction kept 6 bases outside the gene matches. Germline CDR1 ENHRY, CDR2 SYGVKD. The chain's CDR3 is CAIRGDRAVNEQFF. The CDR3 bases are TGTGCCATCAGGGGGGACAGGGCGGTCAATGAGCAGTTCTTC.